Presented here are 12 T cell receptor beta chains from one specimen sequenced in a study of cytomegalovirus exposure and HLA in healthy donors. Primers for the PCR totalled 60 Vbeta and 13 Jbeta. Using immunoSEQ multiplex PCR, the repertoire was profiled, and TCRdb retains in-frame clones only, with some absent. The sample records about 150,000 clones, about 61% being singletons. The sample consisted of PBMCs. These TCRs come from a middle-aged woman in good health and CMV-seronegative.

This clone has more than one count but fewer than ten. The rearrangement joins TRBV28 to TRBJ1-2; 7 bases are shared with TRBD1. Germline trimming cut 2 bases from V and 8 bases from J; bases unmatched to any gene: 5. CDR3 length: 13 residues. Germline V gene data show CDR1 as MDHEN and CDR2 as SYDVKM. This CDR3 reads CASSLEGARGYTF. The CDR3 DNA reads TGTGCCAGCAGTTTAGAGGGGGCGCGGGGCTACACCTTC.

The rearrangement uses TRBV15 and TRBJ2-7; D may be TRBD2 (5 bases). The CDR3 is 13 amino acids. CDR1 and CDR2 (germline): LNHNV, YYDKDF (reference sequence). V lost 0 bases, J lost 4 bases, and 7 bases lay in between. The CDR3 region is CATSRDGLYEQYF. The CDR3 region has the DNA TGTGCCACCAGCAGAGATGGACTTTACGAGCAGTACTTC.

The rearrangement joins TRBV5-6 to TRBJ2-3; 8 positions agree with TRBD1. CDR3 length: 15 amino acids. Germline CDR1 and CDR2: SGHDT and YYEEEE. V shed 4 bases, J shed 2 bases, and the junction held 6 bases outside the gene matches. The CDR3 loop reads CASSPGQGLTDTQYF. The CDR3 DNA follows: TGTGCCAGCAGCCCTGGACAGGGACTCACAGATACGCAGTATTTT.

This chain links TRBV15 with TRBJ1-1; TRBD1 aligns across 7 bases. V trimming: 6 bases; J trimming: 1 base; junction bases outside the gene matches: 5. Germline CDR1 is LNHNV and CDR2 is YYDKDF (reference sequence). This CDR3 spans 14 amino acids. CDR3 nucleotide sequence: TGTGCCACCAGAGGGGGGACAGCGAACACTGAAGCTTTCTTT. Translating it yields CATRGGTANTEAFF.

The chain recombines TRBV7-9 with TRBJ1-1; unclear D gene. The germline V gene has CDR1 SEHNR and CDR2 FQNEAQ (reference sequence). The CDR3 covers 13 residues. Trimming shortened V by 3 bases and J by 8 bases, and 13 bases separated the two germline ends. CDR3 nucleotide sequence: TGTGCCAGCAGCTTCGGGAAAACAGCAGAAGCTTTCTTT. It codes for CASSFGKTAEAFF.

The chain links TRBV11-2 to TRBJ2-3; tentative D call: TRBD2 (6 bases). Between the trimmed V and J ends, which lost 1 base and 0 bases, there was a span of 14 bases. The CDR3 is 17 residues long. Germline lookup yields CDR1 SGHAT and CDR2 FQNNGV. The CDR3 loop is CASSLGLRGSSTDTQYF. The CDR3 nucleotides read TGTGCCAGCAGCTTAGGTCTGCGGGGCTCAAGCACAGATACGCAGTATTTT.

The genes are TRBV7-2 and TRBJ1-2; perhaps TRBD1 as D (6 bases). Trimming shortened V by 4 bases and J by 4 bases, and 13 bases separated the two germline ends. The CDR3 consists of 14 residues. Per germline, CDR1 SGHTA and CDR2 FQGNSA. CDR3 nucleotides: TGTGCCAGCAGCTCGACAGGTATTGGCTATGGCTACACCTTC. This codes for CASSSTGIGYGYTF.

V is TRBV2 and J is TRBJ1-2; 10 nucleotides agree with TRBD1. The CDR3 contains 16 residues. CDR1 and CDR2 (germline): SNHLY, FYNNEI. Trimming removed 6 bases from V and 2 bases from J; junction bases left unmatched: 9. The CDR3 coding sequence is TGTGCCAGCAGCGGGGACAGGGGATCGCCAAACTATGGCTACACCTTC. It is translated as CASSGDRGSPNYGYTF.

This clone has only a few counts. CDR3 sequence: CASSEGLAADTQYF. CDR3 sequence (DNA): TGTGCCAGCAGTGAAGGACTAGCGGCAGATACGCAGTATTTT. The chain combines TRBV6-1 with TRBJ2-3; 9 bases match TRBD2. Germline V gene lookup returns CDR1 MNHNS and CDR2 SASEGT. J lost 4 bases, V lost 1 base, and 0 bases had no gene match. The CDR3 consists of 14 residues.

This CDR3 is CASSPTGGARNTEAFF. The CDR3 coding sequence is TGTGCCAGCAGCCCCACGGGTGGGGCGCGGAACACTGAAGCTTTCTTT. The rearrangement joins TRBV9 to TRBJ1-1, with D perhaps TRBD1 (5 bases). This CDR3 has 16 amino acids. Trimming cost V 4 bases and J 1 base, with 17 bases left between them. In germline, CDR1 is SGDLS, CDR2 YYNGEE.

The chain joins TRBV18 to TRBJ1-5, with 11 bases matching TRBD1. This CDR3 comprises 15 residues. CDR1 and CDR2 from the germline V gene are KGHSH and LQKENI. The J segment lost 6 bases and the V segment lost 6 bases, leaving 7 bases of the junction unmatched. The CDR3 protein is CASSRGQGASQPQHF. The CDR3 region has the DNA TGTGCCAGCTCTCGAGGACAGGGGGCGTCTCAGCCCCAGCATTTT. The entire variable domain, with the rest obtained from reference TRBV18 and TRBJ1-5, is as follows: NAGVMQNPRHLVRRRGQEARLRCSPMKGHSHVYWYRQLPEEGLKFMVYLQKENIIDESGMPKERFSAEFPKEGPSILRIQQVVRGDSAAYFCASSRGQGASQPQHFGDGTRLSIL.

This sequence joins TRBV19 and TRBJ1-2, with TRBD1 matching over 7 bases. The germline gives CDR1 LNHDA, CDR2 SQIVND (reference sequence). The CDR3 length is 15 residues. V shed 5 bases, J shed 8 bases, and the junction held 14 bases outside the gene matches. The CDR3 DNA follows: TGTGCCAGTAGTTTCAGTAGTCCGGGACAGAGGGGCTACACCTTC. Protein: CASSFSSPGQRGYTF. The full variable domain, in which reference TRBV19 and TRBJ1-2 provide the parts outside the CDR3, is DGGITQSPKYLFRKEGQNVTLSCEQNLNHDAMYWYRQDPGQGLRLIYYSQIVNDFQKGDIAEGYSVSREKKESFPLTVTSAQKNPTAFYLCASSFSSPGQRGYTFGSGTRLTVV.